These 11 T cell receptor beta chains were all obtained from the same sample, sequenced in a study of blood T cell repertoires in COVID-19. Profiling relied on immunoSEQ multiplex PCR, and the TCRdb table lists in-frame clones only, not all of them. The sample has 200,000 to 250,000 clones, roughly 83% seen once; the top ten hold roughly 2%. Sequenced sample: PBMCs or T cells enriched from blood (not recorded which). These receptors all come from a woman aged 50 to 65 who had recovered from COVID-19.

There are a few counts of this clone. The chain has TRBV7-3 and TRBJ2-1, with 7 bases matching TRBD2. V gave up 4 bases and J gave up 1 base; unmatched junction bases: 10. CDR1 is SGHTA, CDR2 FQGTGA, per germline. This CDR3 contains 17 residues. This chain's CDR3 is CASSSQAGVGSYNEQFF. CDR3 sequence (DNA): TGTGCCAGCAGCTCTCAGGCGGGGGTTGGGTCCTACAATGAGCAGTTCTTC.

This chain uses TRBV5-4 with TRBJ2-5, with D tentatively TRBD1 (5 bases). The CDR3 is 15 amino acids. CDR1 and CDR2 (germline): SGHNT, YYREEE (reference sequence). V lost 0 bases, J lost 3 bases, and 12 bases lay in between. The CDR3 protein is CASSLDQGRKETQYF. Written as DNA, the CDR3 is TGTGCCAGCAGCTTGGATCAGGGAAGAAAAGAGACCCAGTACTTC.

V gene TRBV7-8 combines with J gene TRBJ2-2; 7 bases agree with TRBD1. Germline CDR1 SGHVS, CDR2 FQNEAQ. J was trimmed by 4 bases and V by 5 bases; bases with no gene match: 7. This CDR3 has 15 amino acids. The DNA of the CDR3 is TGTGCCAGCAGCACCGGGACAGTCGTCACCGGGGAGCTGTTTTTT. This translates into CASSTGTVVTGELFF.

This chain connects TRBV28 to TRBJ2-5; 9 bases match TRBD2. The CDR3 has 16 residues. V dropped 4 bases and J dropped 1; count of bases not matched to a gene: 7. Germline assignment: CDR1 MDHEN and CDR2 SYDVKM. The DNA for the CDR3 is TGTGCCAGCAGTTCCCGACTAGCGGAGTCCCAAGAGACCCAGTACTTC. It specifies CASSSRLAESQETQYF. Combining the CDR3 with reference TRBV28 and TRBJ2-5 gives the whole variable domain DVKVTQSSRYLVKRTGEKVFLECVQDMDHENMFWYRQDPGLGLRLIYFSYDVKMKEKGDIPEGYSVSREKKERFSLILESASTNQTSMYLCASSSRLAESQETQYFGPGTRLLVL.

The chain combines TRBV9 with TRBJ2-6; TRBD2 might be the D (5 bases). Per germline, CDR1 SGDLS and CDR2 YYNGEE. The CDR3 extends over 16 amino acids. The germline V and J ends were trimmed by 0 bases and 2 bases, with 9 bases remaining between them. In DNA, the CDR3 is TGTGCCAGCAGCGTAGTTTCCGGGGCTGGGGCCAACGTCCTGACTTTC. It yields the protein CASSVVSGAGANVLTF.

This clone was counted between two and nine times. J is TRBJ1-2 and V is TRBV7-9; no clear D. The CDR3 consists of 12 residues. Between the trimmed V and J ends, which lost 11 bases and 4 bases, there was a span of 14 bases. Germline CDR1 reads SEHNR; CDR2 reads FQNEAQ (reference sequence). The CDR3 coding sequence is TGTGCCCTCGGGCGGGGAGGCTATGGCTACACCTTC. It is translated as CALGRGGYGYTF.

The chain has TRBV24-1 and TRBJ2-5; 9 nucleotides line up with TRBD1. CDR1 KGHDR and CDR2 SFDVKD come from the germline V gene. V shed 3 bases, J shed 4 bases, and the junction held 5 bases outside the gene matches. The CDR3 totals 15 residues. The CDR3 DNA reads TGTGCCACCAGTGATCCTACAGGGGGCTCAGAGACCCAGTACTTC. Its translation is CATSDPTGGSETQYF.

This clone was picked up a small number of times. CDR3 coding DNA: TGTGCCTATAGTCCCGCAGATACGCAGTATTTT. This encodes CAYSPADTQYF. The V and J genes are TRBV30 and TRBJ2-3; D unclear. The ends were cut back, 7 bases at V and 4 bases at J, with 9 bases in the middle. The CDR3 extends over 11 amino acids. Germline-derived CDR1 and CDR2 are GTSNPN and SVGIG (reference sequence).

This rearrangement joins TRBV9 to TRBJ1-6; no reliable D call. The CDR3 spans 14 residues. Germline assignment: CDR1 SGDLS and CDR2 YYNGEE. V lost 0 bases and J lost 4, with 5 bases in between. CDR3 coding DNA: TGTGCCAGCAGCGTAGGGGAGTATAATTCACCCCTCCACTTT. Encoded protein: CASSVGEYNSPLHF.

The chain is built from TRBV15 and TRBJ2-1; 7 bases align to TRBD2. The germline CDR1 and CDR2 sequences are LNHNV and YYDKDF (reference sequence). The CDR3 runs to 17 residues. The ends lost 0 bases at V and 8 bases at J; junction bases unmatched: 13. The CDR3 DNA reads as TGTGCCACCAGCAGAGAACAGACGATGGCGGGAGTGGATGAGCAGTTCTTC. Protein sequence: CATSREQTMAGVDEQFF.

The rearrangement uses TRBV30 and TRBJ1-1; TRBD1 matches 8 bases. CDR1 GTSNPN and CDR2 SVGIG come from the germline V gene (reference sequence). This CDR3 spans 15 amino acids. The V segment lost 2 bases and the J segment 5 bases; nucleotides outside the gene matches: 10. The CDR3 loop is CAWSTGTGRGTEAFF. In nucleotides, the CDR3 is TGTGCCTGGAGTACTGGGACAGGCCGGGGGACTGAAGCTTTCTTT. The entire variable domain, with the rest obtained from reference TRBV30 and TRBJ1-1, is as follows: SQTIHQWPATLVQPVGSPLSLECTVEGTSNPNLYWYRQAAGRGLQLLFYSVGIGQISSEVPQNLSASRPQDRQFILSSKKLLLSDSGFYLCAWSTGTGRGTEAFFGQGTRLTVV.